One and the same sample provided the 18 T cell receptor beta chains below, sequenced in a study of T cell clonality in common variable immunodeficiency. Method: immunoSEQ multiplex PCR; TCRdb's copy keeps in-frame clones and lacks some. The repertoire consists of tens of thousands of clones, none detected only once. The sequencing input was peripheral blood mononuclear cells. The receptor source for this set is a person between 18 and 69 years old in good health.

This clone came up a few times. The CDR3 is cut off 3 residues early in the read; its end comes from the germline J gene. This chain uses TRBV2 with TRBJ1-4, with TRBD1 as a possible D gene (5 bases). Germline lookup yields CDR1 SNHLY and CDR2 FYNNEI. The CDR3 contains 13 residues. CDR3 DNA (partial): TGTGCCAGCAGTGAAGATTCGGGCAGGGTA. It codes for CASSEDSGRV. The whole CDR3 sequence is CASSEDSGRVLFF.

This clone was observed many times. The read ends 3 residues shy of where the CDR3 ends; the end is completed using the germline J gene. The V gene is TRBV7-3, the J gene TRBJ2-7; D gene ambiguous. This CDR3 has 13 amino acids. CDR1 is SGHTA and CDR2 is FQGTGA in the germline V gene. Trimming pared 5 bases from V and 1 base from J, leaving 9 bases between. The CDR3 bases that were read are TGTGCCAGCAGCGCAACTGGTTCCTACGAG. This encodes CASSATGSYE. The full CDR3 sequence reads CASSATGSYEQYF. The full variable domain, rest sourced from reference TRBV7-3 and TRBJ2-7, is GAGVSQTPSNKVTEKGKYVELRCDPISGHTALYWYRQSLGQGPEFLIYFQGTGAADDSGLPNDRFFAVRPEGSVSTLKIQRTERGDSAVYLCASSATGSYEQYFGPGTRLTVT.

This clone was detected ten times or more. Incomplete CDR3 DNA: TGTGCCAGCACCAGGACAGGGCATGACTATGGC. Translation: CASTRTGHDYG. The entire CDR3 sequence reads CASTRTGHDYGYTF. The genes are TRBV7-2 and TRBJ1-2, with 8 bases aligning to TRBD1. The missing CDR3 end, 3 residues past where the read stops, is filled in from the germline J gene. Germline CDR1 is SGHTA and CDR2 is FQGNSA. The CDR3 is made up of 14 amino acids. Trimming cost V 7 bases and J 3 bases; bases outside gene matches: 7.

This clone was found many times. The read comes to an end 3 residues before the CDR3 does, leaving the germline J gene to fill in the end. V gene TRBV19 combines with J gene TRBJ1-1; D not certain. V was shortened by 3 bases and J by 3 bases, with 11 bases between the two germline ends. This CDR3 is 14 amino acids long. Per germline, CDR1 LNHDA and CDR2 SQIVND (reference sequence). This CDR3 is CASSMVTGYTEAFF. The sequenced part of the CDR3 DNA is TGTGCCAGTAGTATGGTTACGGGTTACACTGAA.

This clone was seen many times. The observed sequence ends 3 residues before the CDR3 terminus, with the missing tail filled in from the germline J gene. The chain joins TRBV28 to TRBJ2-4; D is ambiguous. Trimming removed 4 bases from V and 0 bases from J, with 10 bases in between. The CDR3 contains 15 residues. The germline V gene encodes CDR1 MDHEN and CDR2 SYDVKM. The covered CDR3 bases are TGTGCCAGCAGTTCCCAGGCGCTAGCCAAAAACATT. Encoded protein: CASSSQALAKNI. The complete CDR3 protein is CASSSQALAKNIQYF.

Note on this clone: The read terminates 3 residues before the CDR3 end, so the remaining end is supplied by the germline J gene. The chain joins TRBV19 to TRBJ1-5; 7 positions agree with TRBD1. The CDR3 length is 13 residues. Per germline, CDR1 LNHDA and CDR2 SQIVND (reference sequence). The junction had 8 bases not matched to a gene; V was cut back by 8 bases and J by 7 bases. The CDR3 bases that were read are TGTGCCAGTGTAGACAGGGTAGGGCAGCCC. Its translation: CASVDRVGQP. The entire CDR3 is CASVDRVGQPQHF.

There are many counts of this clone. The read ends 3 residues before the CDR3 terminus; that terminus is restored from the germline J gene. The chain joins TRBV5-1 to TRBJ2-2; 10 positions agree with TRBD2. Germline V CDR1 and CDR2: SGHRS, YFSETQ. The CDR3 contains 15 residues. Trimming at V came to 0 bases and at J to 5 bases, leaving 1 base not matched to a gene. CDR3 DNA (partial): TGCGCCAGCAGCTTGGGGACTAGCGGTACCGGGGAG. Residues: CASSLGTSGTGE. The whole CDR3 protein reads CASSLGTSGTGELFF.

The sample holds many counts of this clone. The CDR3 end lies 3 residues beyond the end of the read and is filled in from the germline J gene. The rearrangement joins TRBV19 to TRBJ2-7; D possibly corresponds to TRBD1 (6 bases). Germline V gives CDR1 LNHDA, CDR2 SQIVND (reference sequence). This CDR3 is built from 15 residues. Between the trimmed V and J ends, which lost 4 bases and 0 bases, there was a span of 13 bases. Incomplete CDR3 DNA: TGTGCCAGTAGTAGGCGACAGGAGATCTCCTACGAG. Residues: CASSRRQEISYE. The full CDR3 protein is CASSRRQEISYEQYF.

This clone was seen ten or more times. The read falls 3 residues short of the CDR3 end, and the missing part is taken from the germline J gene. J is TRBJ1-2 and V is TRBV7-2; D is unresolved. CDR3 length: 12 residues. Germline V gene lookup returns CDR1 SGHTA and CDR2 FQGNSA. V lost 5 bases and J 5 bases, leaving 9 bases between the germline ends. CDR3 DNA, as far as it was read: TGTGCCAGCAGCGCTAGTGGGTATGGC. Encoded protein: CASSASGYG. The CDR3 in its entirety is CASSASGYGYTF.

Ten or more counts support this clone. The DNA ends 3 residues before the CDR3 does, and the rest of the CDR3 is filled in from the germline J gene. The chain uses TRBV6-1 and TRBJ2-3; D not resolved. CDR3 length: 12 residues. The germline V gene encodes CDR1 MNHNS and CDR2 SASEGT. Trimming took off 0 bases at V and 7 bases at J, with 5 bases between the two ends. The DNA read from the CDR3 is TGTGCCAGCAGTGAAGCGCTAAATACG. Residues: CASSEALNT. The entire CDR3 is CASSEALNTQYF.

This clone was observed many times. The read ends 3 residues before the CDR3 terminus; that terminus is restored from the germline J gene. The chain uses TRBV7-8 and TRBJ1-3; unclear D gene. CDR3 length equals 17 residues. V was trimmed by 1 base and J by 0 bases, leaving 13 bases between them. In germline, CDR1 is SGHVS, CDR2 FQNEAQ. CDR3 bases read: TGTGCCAGCAGCTTAGTTAGCCCCAGACTCTCTGGAAACACC. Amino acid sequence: CASSLVSPRLSGNT. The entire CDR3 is CASSLVSPRLSGNTIYF.

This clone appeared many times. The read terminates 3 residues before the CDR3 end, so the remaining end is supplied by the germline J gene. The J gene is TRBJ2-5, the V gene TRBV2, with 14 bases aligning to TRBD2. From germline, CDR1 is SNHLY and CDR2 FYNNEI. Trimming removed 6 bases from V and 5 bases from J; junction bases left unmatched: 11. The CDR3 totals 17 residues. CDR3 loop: CASRTKGTSGSGETQYF. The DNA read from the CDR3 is TGTGCCAGCAGAACCAAGGGGACTAGCGGGAGCGGGGAGACC.

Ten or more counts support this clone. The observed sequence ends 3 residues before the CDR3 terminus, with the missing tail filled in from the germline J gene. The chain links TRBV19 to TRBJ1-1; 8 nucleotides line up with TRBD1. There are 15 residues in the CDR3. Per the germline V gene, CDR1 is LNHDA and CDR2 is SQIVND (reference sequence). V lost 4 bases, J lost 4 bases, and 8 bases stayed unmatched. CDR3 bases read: TGTGCCAGTAGTAGACAGGGGCAGGGAGGCACTGAA. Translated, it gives CASSRQGQGGTE. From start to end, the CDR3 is CASSRQGQGGTEAFF.

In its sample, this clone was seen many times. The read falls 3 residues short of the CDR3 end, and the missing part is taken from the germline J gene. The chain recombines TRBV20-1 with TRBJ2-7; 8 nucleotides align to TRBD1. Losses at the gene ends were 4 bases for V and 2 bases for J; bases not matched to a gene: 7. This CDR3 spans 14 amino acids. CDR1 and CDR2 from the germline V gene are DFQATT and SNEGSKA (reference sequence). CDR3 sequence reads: CSAMRTGPTYEQYF. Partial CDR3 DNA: TGCAGTGCTATGCGGACAGGGCCTACCTACGAG.

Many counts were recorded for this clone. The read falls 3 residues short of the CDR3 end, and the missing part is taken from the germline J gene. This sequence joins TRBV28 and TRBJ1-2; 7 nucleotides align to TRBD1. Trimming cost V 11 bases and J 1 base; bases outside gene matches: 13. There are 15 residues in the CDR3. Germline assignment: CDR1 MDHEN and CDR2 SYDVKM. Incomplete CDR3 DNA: TGTGCCGGACGATCCGGACAGGAGCTTAACTATGGC. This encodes CAGRSGQELNYG. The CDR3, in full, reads CAGRSGQELNYGYTF.

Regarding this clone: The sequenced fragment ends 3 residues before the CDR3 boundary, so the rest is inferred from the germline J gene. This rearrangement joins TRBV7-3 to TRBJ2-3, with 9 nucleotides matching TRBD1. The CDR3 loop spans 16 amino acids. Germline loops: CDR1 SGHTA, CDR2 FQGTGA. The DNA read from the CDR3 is TGTGCCAGCAGCTTAACGGGGGGGACAGGGAGGGAGACG. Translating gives CASSLTGGTGRET. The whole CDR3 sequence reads CASSLTGGTGRETQYF.

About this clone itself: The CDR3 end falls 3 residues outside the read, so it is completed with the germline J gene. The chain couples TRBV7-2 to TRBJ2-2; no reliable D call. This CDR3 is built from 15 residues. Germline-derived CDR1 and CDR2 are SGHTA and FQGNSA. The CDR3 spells CASSPEALQNSPLFF. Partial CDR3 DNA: TGTGCCAGCAGCCCAGAGGCCCTGCAGAATTCACCG.

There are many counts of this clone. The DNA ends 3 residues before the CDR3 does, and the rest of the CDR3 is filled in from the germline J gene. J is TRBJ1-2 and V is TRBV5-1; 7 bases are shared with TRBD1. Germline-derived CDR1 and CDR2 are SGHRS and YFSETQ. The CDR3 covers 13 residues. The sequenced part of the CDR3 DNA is TGCGCCAGCAGCCCTGGACAGGACGGGGGC. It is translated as CASSPGQDGG. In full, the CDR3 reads CASSPGQDGGYTF.